The 32 T cell receptor beta chains listed next were all sequenced from one sample in a study of shared clonotypes between healthy human individuals. Sequencing was performed with immunoSEQ multiplex PCR; in TCRdb, only in-frame clones are kept and a portion is missing. The sample carries some 2,000,000 clones, less than 95% recorded once. In the naive CD8 group, cells lacked CD45RO and were positively selected for CCR7, so terminally differentiated effector memory CD45RA+ cells were left out. Source material: naive CD8+ T cells sorted from blood. These receptors all come from a man aged 18 to 30 in good health.

This clone appeared once. V usage is TRBV7-9 and J usage is TRBJ2-1; no reliable D call. The CDR3 is 15 residues long. The germline V gene has CDR1 SEHNR and CDR2 FQNEAQ (reference sequence). The V gene lost 1 base and the J gene lost 4 bases, with 11 bases spanning the gap. For the CDR3, the DNA is TGTGCCAGCAGCTTAGACGTGACTTTTTACAATGAGCAGTTCTTC. Its translation: CASSLDVTFYNEQFF.

The chain is built from TRBV4-1 and TRBJ2-1; 8 bases are shared with TRBD2. J lost 4 bases, V lost 0 bases, and 2 bases had no gene match. Germline V gene data show CDR1 as MGHRA and CDR2 as YSYEKL. The CDR3 runs to 15 residues. The CDR3 coding sequence is TGCGCCAGCAGCCAAGAGGCGGGAGGATACAATGAGCAGTTCTTC. Its translation: CASSQEAGGYNEQFF.

The V and J genes are TRBV29-1 and TRBJ2-5; 7 bases match TRBD1. CDR3 size: 12 residues. V shed 8 bases and J 5 bases; nucleotides not matched to a gene: 8. In germline, CDR1 is SQVTM, CDR2 ANQGSEA. CDR3 DNA sequence: TGCAGCTTCTACAGGGGTGGGGAGACCCAGTACTTC. Amino acid sequence: CSFYRGGETQYF. The full variable domain, with the rest looked up from reference TRBV29-1 and TRBJ2-5, is SAVISQKPSRDICQRGTSLTIQCQVDSQVTMMFWYRQQPGQSLTLIATANQGSEATYESGFVIDKFPISRPNLTFSTLTVSNMSPEDSSIYLCSFYRGGETQYFGPGTRLLVL.

The chain recombines TRBV4-3 with TRBJ1-1; 7 positions match TRBD1. Unmatched junction bases numbered 5, after V lost 4 bases and J lost 0 bases. Germline V gives CDR1 LGHNA, CDR2 YSLEER. The CDR3 loop spans 15 amino acids. As DNA, the CDR3 is TGCGCCAGCAGCCGCGACAGGGCCATGAACACTGAAGCTTTCTTT. It codes for CASSRDRAMNTEAFF.

The J gene is TRBJ2-7, the V gene TRBV10-3; TRBD2 matches at 10 bases. The CDR3 length is 15 residues. The germline V gene encodes CDR1 ENHRY and CDR2 SYGVKD. The V and J ends lost 4 bases and 6 bases, in that order; junction bases with no gene match: 9. The CDR3, as DNA: TGTGCCATCAGTGGAAACCTAGCGGGAGTAGGCGAGCAGTACTTC. This translates into CAISGNLAGVGEQYF.

This rearrangement joins TRBV28 to TRBJ2-2; 9 positions agree with TRBD2. V lost 5 bases to trimming and J lost 5 bases; unmatched junction nucleotides: 3. The CDR3 runs to 14 residues. Germline assignment: CDR1 MDHEN and CDR2 SYDVKM. Written as DNA, the CDR3 is TGTGCCAGCAGTAGCGCGGGGGGGACCGGGGAGCTGTTTTTT. It codes for CASSSAGGTGELFF.

The V call is TRBV4-3, the J call TRBJ1-4, with 7 bases identical to TRBD1. Germline loops: CDR1 LGHNA, CDR2 YSLEER. Germline trimming cut 2 bases from V and 5 bases from J; bases unmatched to any gene: 5. CDR3 size: 15 residues. Written as DNA, the CDR3 is TGCGCCAGCAGCCAACGGCAGGGGGACAATGAAAAACTGTTTTTT. Protein product: CASSQRQGDNEKLFF.

To note about this clone: The sample contains more than one DNA sequence encoding this CDR3. The CDR3, as DNA: TGTGCCAGCAGTTTATCTGGGCAGAACGAGCAGTACTTC. Translation: CASSLSGQNEQYF. The chain couples TRBV27 to TRBJ2-7; no definite D call. Germline loops: CDR1 MNHEY, CDR2 SMNVEV (reference sequence). The CDR3 is made up of 13 amino acids. Between the trimmed V and J ends, which lost 0 bases and 5 bases, there was a span of 8 bases.

Concerning this clone itself: Other DNA sequences in the same sample also yield this CDR3. This chain connects TRBV27 to TRBJ2-7; TRBD1 matches 7 bases. The CDR3 extends over 13 amino acids. Looked up from germline, CDR1 is MNHEY and CDR2 is SMNVEV (reference sequence). The V gene end was trimmed by 4 bases and the J gene end by 4 bases; junction bases not matched to a gene: 4. The CDR3 bases are TGTGCCAGCAGTTCGGGACAGTCTTACGAGCAGTACTTC. As protein: CASSSGQSYEQYF.

V is TRBV6-6 and J is TRBJ1-1; D perhaps matches TRBD1 (5 bases). Trimming stripped 2 bases from V and 4 bases from J, with 14 bases between. This CDR3 has 15 residues. Germline loops: CDR1 MNHNY, CDR2 SVGAGI (reference sequence). DNA of the CDR3: TGTGCCAGCAGTTACCATTGGGGCTGGGGCACTGAAGCTTTCTTT. Amino acids: CASSYHWGWGTEAFF.

The V gene is TRBV28, the J gene TRBJ2-5, with 7 bases that match TRBD1. Germline trimming cut 1 base from V and 3 bases from J; bases unmatched to any gene: 8. The CDR3 totals 16 residues. CDR1 is MDHEN, CDR2 SYDVKM, per germline. For the CDR3, the DNA is TGTGCCAGCAGTTTATACTTAACAGGACAGGAAGAGACCCAGTACTTC. Translation gives CASSLYLTGQEETQYF. Supplemented by reference TRBV28 and TRBJ2-5, the full variable domain reads DVKVTQSSRYLVKRTGEKVFLECVQDMDHENMFWYRQDPGLGLRLIYFSYDVKMKEKGDIPEGYSVSREKKERFSLILESASTNQTSMYLCASSLYLTGQEETQYFGPGTRLLVL.

The chain employs TRBV15 and TRBJ1-5, with unresolved D. This CDR3 has 15 amino acids. The germline CDR1 and CDR2 sequences are LNHNV and YYDKDF (reference sequence). The germline V and J ends were trimmed by 0 bases and 3 bases, with 9 bases remaining between them. As DNA, the CDR3 is TGTGCCACCAGCAGAGAGGGATTGGACAATCAGCCCCAGCATTTT. Protein: CATSREGLDNQPQHF.

The gene calls are TRBV19 and TRBJ1-4; no definite D call. CDR1 is LNHDA and CDR2 is SQIVND in the germline V gene (reference sequence). The CDR3 runs to 14 residues. V gave up 3 bases and J gave up 5 bases, with 10 bases separating them. The CDR3 nucleotides are TGTGCCAGTAGTATCGGTACGGCGAATGAAAAACTGTTTTTT. Amino acid sequence: CASSIGTANEKLFF.

The rearrangement links TRBV7-9 to TRBJ2-1, with TRBD2 identical over 10 bases. Germline values: CDR1 SEHNR, CDR2 FQNEAQ (reference sequence). V was clipped by 5 bases and J by 1 base; unmatched bases: 5. There are 16 residues in the CDR3. The CDR3 region is CASSPTSGISYNEQFF. CDR3 bases: TGTGCCAGCAGCCCCACTAGCGGGATTTCCTACAATGAGCAGTTCTTC.

This chain uses TRBV11-3 with TRBJ2-1; 7 bases match TRBD2. V lost 5 bases, J lost 9 bases, and 7 bases stayed unmatched. CDR3 length: 13 residues. Germline lookup yields CDR1 SGHNT and CDR2 YENEEA. Here the CDR3 DNA reads TGTGCCAGCAGCCCCCGGGGGGACGCTGAGCAGTTCTTC. Encoded protein: CASSPRGDAEQFF.

This chain connects TRBV6-5 to TRBJ2-7; TRBD1 aligns across 7 bases. The CDR3 has 13 residues. The V and J ends lost 5 bases and 5 bases, in that order; junction bases with no gene match: 6. CDR1 and CDR2 (germline): MNHEY, SVGAGI. The CDR3 DNA reads as TGTGCCAGCAGTCACTGGGACAGAGACGAGCAGTACTTC. Its protein is CASSHWDRDEQYF.

The CDR3 nucleotides read TGTGCCAGCAGTGAAGCGCGCCCGAGCGCAGATACGCAGTATTTT. Translation: CASSEARPSADTQYF. The chain recombines TRBV2 with TRBJ2-3, with D unclear. The CDR3 is made up of 15 amino acids. V was cut by 0 bases and J by 4 bases, with 11 bases left in between. Germline-derived CDR1 and CDR2 are SNHLY and FYNNEI.

The chain links TRBV6-5 to TRBJ2-1; D not resolved. The length of the CDR3 is 13 residues. Trimming shortened V by 8 bases and J by 3 bases, and 11 bases separated the two germline ends. CDR1 and CDR2 from the germline V gene are MNHEY and SVGAGI. CDR3 sequence reads: CASSVSFYNEQFF. In DNA form, the CDR3 reads TGTGCCAGCTCCGTGAGTTTCTACAATGAGCAGTTCTTC.

CDR3 nucleotide sequence: TGTGCCAGCAGCGTGGGGCTTAATGAGCAGTTCTTC. Translation gives CASSVGLNEQFF. The chain uses TRBV5-6 and TRBJ2-1, with D possibly matching TRBD1 (5 bases). This CDR3 has 12 amino acids. Per the germline V gene, CDR1 is SGHDT and CDR2 is YYEEEE. Trimming removed 4 bases from V and 7 bases from J, with 9 bases in between. Full variable domain (missing parts from reference TRBV5-6 and TRBJ2-1): DAGVTQSPTHLIKTRGQQVTLRCSPKSGHDTVSWYQQALGQGPQFIFQYYEEEERQRGNFPDRFSGHQFPNYSSELNVNALLLGDSALYLCASSVGLNEQFFGPGTRLTVL.

The rearrangement links TRBV9 to TRBJ2-2; 8 nucleotides agree with TRBD1. The CDR3 has 14 residues. CDR1 is SGDLS and CDR2 is YYNGEE in the germline V gene. J was trimmed by 3 bases and V by 3 bases; bases with no gene match: 1. This CDR3 reads CASSAGQDTGELFF. The CDR3 region has the DNA TGTGCCAGCAGCGCGGGACAGGACACCGGGGAGCTGTTTTTT.

The chain carries TRBV7-8 and TRBJ2-7; D gene ambiguous. V lost 5 bases to trimming and J lost 6 bases, with 8 bases between them. Germline V gene data show CDR1 as SGHVS and CDR2 as FQNEAQ. The CDR3 has 11 residues. The CDR3, as DNA: TGTGCCAGCAGCCCGAAAGGCGAGCAGTACTTC. This encodes CASSPKGEQYF.

The chain has TRBV7-9 and TRBJ2-7; TRBD1 matches 7 bases. Germline assignment: CDR1 SEHNR and CDR2 FQNEAQ (reference sequence). The V gene end was trimmed by 8 bases and the J gene end by 0 bases; junction bases not matched to a gene: 7. The CDR3 is made up of 14 amino acids. The CDR3 protein is CASGLTGNSYEQYF. The CDR3 nucleotides read TGTGCCAGCGGGTTGACAGGGAACTCCTACGAGCAGTACTTC.

The rearrangement joins TRBV7-6 to TRBJ2-5, with TRBD2 matching 16 bases. V lost 0 bases to trimming and J lost 12 bases; unmatched junction nucleotides: 1. CDR3 length: 14 amino acids. CDR1 is SGHVS and CDR2 is FNYEAQ in the germline V gene. CDR3 in amino acids: CASSLAGTSGGEYF. The CDR3 DNA follows: TGTGCCAGCAGCTTAGCCGGGACTAGCGGGGGGGAGTACTTC.

V gene TRBV7-2 combines with J gene TRBJ2-1; maybe TRBD2 (5 bases). V gave up 3 bases and J gave up 5 bases, with 14 bases separating them. CDR1 is SGHTA and CDR2 is FQGNSA in the germline V gene. The CDR3 is made up of 15 amino acids. The CDR3 sequence: CASSFVISVNNEQFF. The CDR3 DNA reads as TGTGCCAGCAGCTTTGTTATTAGCGTCAACAATGAGCAGTTCTTC.

For this clone: Other DNA sequences in this sample translate to the same CDR3. The chain uses TRBV7-9 and TRBJ1-3, with D uncertain. CDR3 size: 12 residues. The ends were cut back, 3 bases at V and 2 bases at J, with 2 bases in the middle. CDR1 SEHNR and CDR2 FQNEAQ come from the germline V gene (reference sequence). Here the CDR3 reads CASSLPGNTIYF. The CDR3 DNA is TGTGCCAGCAGCTTGCCTGGAAACACCATATATTTT.

The V gene is TRBV4-1, the J gene TRBJ1-2, with D possibly matching TRBD1 (5 bases). With 4 bases removed from V and 6 bases from J, the gap between germline ends came to 21 bases. This CDR3 region has 16 residues. Germline CDR1 and CDR2: MGHRA and YSYEKL. CDR3 coding DNA: TGCGCCAGCAGCCCAGGGTTTATCGCCGCCGGGAATGGCTACACCTTC. Residues: CASSPGFIAAGNGYTF.

Comments on this clone: Other nucleotide sequences from this sample produce the same CDR3. As DNA, the CDR3 is TGCGCCAGCAGCCAAGACCCAGGTGATGAGCAGTTCTTC. It translates to CASSQDPGDEQFF. V and J are TRBV4-1 and TRBJ2-1, with D uncertain. CDR1 and CDR2 from the germline V gene are MGHRA and YSYEKL. The ends were cut back, 0 bases at V and 8 bases at J, with 8 bases in the middle. The CDR3 has 13 residues.

This clone was picked up one time. The chain has TRBV4-1 and TRBJ1-5, with unresolved D. Trimming stripped 4 bases from V and 3 bases from J, with 13 bases between. This CDR3 has 15 residues. Germline V CDR1 and CDR2: MGHRA, YSYEKL. CDR3 DNA: TGCGCCAGCAGCCTAGGAAACATGTACAATCAGCCCCAGCATTTT. It encodes CASSLGNMYNQPQHF.

V gene TRBV7-9 combines with J gene TRBJ2-2; D is undetermined. Trimming took 4 bases from V and 3 from J, leaving 12 bases between them. This CDR3 spans 15 amino acids. CDR1 is SEHNR, CDR2 FQNEAQ, per germline (reference sequence). CDR3 protein: CASSSVLGYTGELFF. In DNA, the CDR3 is TGTGCCAGCAGCTCCGTCCTAGGTTACACCGGGGAGCTGTTTTTT.

The rearrangement links TRBV30 to TRBJ2-7; D possibly corresponds to TRBD1 (6 bases). CDR1 GTSNPN and CDR2 SVGIG come from the germline V gene (reference sequence). V lost 3 bases and J lost 2, with 14 bases in between. This CDR3 region has 14 residues. The DNA of the CDR3 is TGTGCCTGGAGCTACCCAGACAGGACCTACGAGCAGTACTTC. Amino acid sequence: CAWSYPDRTYEQYF. The full variable domain, with the rest looked up from reference TRBV30 and TRBJ2-7, is SQTIHQWPATLVQPVGSPLSLECTVEGTSNPNLYWYRQAAGRGLQLLFYSVGIGQISSEVPQNLSASRPQDRQFILSSKKLLLSDSGFYLCAWSYPDRTYEQYFGPGTRLTVT.

The rearrangement links TRBV28 to TRBJ1-6; the match to TRBD1 covers 8 bases. Looked up from germline, CDR1 is MDHEN and CDR2 is SYDVKM. This CDR3 has 18 residues. Unmatched junction bases numbered 9, after V lost 5 bases and J lost 0 bases. CDR3 DNA: TGTGCCAGCAGTCCTTGGACAGGGCGGATCTCCTATAATTCACCCCTCCACTTT. The encoded protein is CASSPWTGRISYNSPLHF.

The V call is TRBV14, the J call TRBJ2-5; 7 bases fit TRBD2. Germline-derived CDR1 and CDR2 are SGHDN and FVKESK. This CDR3 comprises 14 residues. Trimming removed 4 bases from V and 5 bases from J; junction bases left unmatched: 7. The CDR3 nucleotides read TGTGCCAGCAGCCCCCTGGGGGGGTTGGAGACCCAGTACTTC. This translates into CASSPLGGLETQYF.